Following are 17 T cell receptor beta chains from one sample sequenced in a study of T cells in Graves' hyperthyroidism and ophthalmopathy. The source material, RNA transcripts, was used to amplify TCR beta CDR3 regions. The study used the HTBI primer set for a first-round RT-PCR of the TCR CDR3. TCRdb re-called the multiplex PCR reads with MiXCR, one entry per CDR3 protein. The data show 410,000 or so distinct CDR3 sequences, with roughly 14% seen just once and less than 15% held by the top ten. The sequenced sample consisted of blood. The receptors derive from a man aged 18 to 29 with Graves' ophthalmopathy.

This chain joins TRBV19 and TRBJ1-5; D call uncertain. The V end lost 5 bases, the J end lost 5 bases, and 16 bases lay between the germline ends. This CDR3 region has 15 residues. Germline CDR1 LNHDA, CDR2 SQIVND (reference sequence). The DNA of the CDR3 is TGTGCCAGTAGTTCCCGCGACGGGGTATATCAGCCCCAGCATTTT. Amino acid sequence: CASSSRDGVYQPQHF.

This clonotype was found many times. The genes are TRBV5-1 and TRBJ2-1, with 10 nucleotides matching TRBD2. Germline trimming cut 0 bases from V and 6 bases from J; bases unmatched to any gene: 9. The CDR3 runs to 17 residues. Looked up from germline, CDR1 is SGHRS and CDR2 is YFSETQ. The chain's CDR3 is CASSLVAGGTQTNEQFF. Written as DNA, the CDR3 is TGCGCCAGCAGCTTGGTAGCGGGGGGAACCCAAACCAATGAGCAGTTCTTC.

This clonotype was recorded many times. The chain joins TRBV3-1 to TRBJ1-1; D remains ambiguous. V was clipped by 7 bases and J by 1 base, with 10 bases between them. The CDR3 is made up of 13 amino acids. Germline CDR1 and CDR2: LGHDT and YNNKEL (reference sequence). CDR3 sequence (DNA): TGTGCCAGCACCCGGACGGGGAACACTGAAGCTTTCTTT. This sequence encodes CASTRTGNTEAFF.

This clonotype came up a few times. The chain joins TRBV6-1 to TRBJ1-5; weak D call: TRBD1 (5 bases). The CDR3 sequence is 15 residues long. Germline loops: CDR1 MNHNS, CDR2 SASEGT. V was clipped by 0 bases and J by 4 bases, with 10 bases between them. CDR3 amino acids: CASSEAGAPNQPQHF. CDR3 in DNA: TGTGCCAGCAGTGAAGCCGGGGCTCCAAATCAGCCCCAGCATTTT.

In regard to this clonotype: This may be a read error: a much more frequent sequence differs by one nucleotide. This rearrangement joins TRBV7-3 to TRBJ2-7, with 10 bases identical to TRBD2. Looked up from germline, CDR1 is SGHTA and CDR2 is FQGTGA. The length of the CDR3 is 14 residues. CDR3 DNA sequence: TGTGCCAGCAGCCCTAGCGGGGGTACGTCCGAGCGGTACTTC. This codes for CASSPSGGTSERYF.

This clonotype was seen at least ten times. The chain links TRBV20-1 to TRBJ2-5; D perhaps matches TRBD1 (5 bases). This CDR3 region has 14 residues. V lost 2 bases and J lost 5, with 15 bases in between. Germline CDR1 DFQATT, CDR2 SNEGSKA (reference sequence). The CDR3 region has the DNA TGCAGTGCTAGAATCGGACATTGGAAGGAGACCCAGTACTTC. The encoded protein is CSARIGHWKETQYF.

This clonotype was observed at least ten times. The chain carries TRBV7-2 and TRBJ1-2, with D possibly matching TRBD1 (5 bases). The CDR3 length is 12 residues. Germline CDR1 reads SGHTA; CDR2 reads FQGNSA. V was trimmed by 5 bases and J by 8 bases, leaving 12 bases between them. The DNA for the CDR3 is TGTGCCAGCAGCCATTTTGAGGGGGGCTACACCTTC. Translated: CASSHFEGGYTF. Full variable domain (remainder filled in from reference TRBV7-2 and TRBJ1-2): GAGVSQSPSNKVTEKGKDVELRCDPISGHTALYWYRQSLGQGLEFLIYFQGNSAPDKSGLPSDRFSAERTGGSVSTLTIQRTQQEDSAVYLCASSHFEGGYTFGSGTRLTVV.

The chain has TRBV20-1 and TRBJ1-2, with D possibly matching TRBD1 (6 bases). Germline lookup yields CDR1 DFQATT and CDR2 SNEGSKA (reference sequence). Trimming removed 5 bases from V and 0 bases from J, with 13 bases in between. The CDR3 contains 14 residues. CDR3 region: CSALTGLANYGYTF. CDR3 sequence (DNA): TGCAGTGCTCTAACAGGGCTAGCTAACTATGGCTACACCTTC.

This clonotype was detected ten times or more. This sequence joins TRBV9 and TRBJ2-7; no clear D. CDR1 is SGDLS and CDR2 is YYNGEE in the germline V gene. V was clipped by 4 bases and J by 0 bases, with 5 bases between them. This CDR3 is built from 12 residues. The CDR3 bases are TGTGCCAGCAGCCGGGCCTCCTACGAGCAGTACTTC. It yields the protein CASSRASYEQYF.

As to this clonotype: A much larger clone sits a single nucleotide away, making a read error possible. This chain uses TRBV27 with TRBJ1-5; TRBD1 might be the D (5 bases). Germline loops: CDR1 MNHEY, CDR2 SMNVEV (reference sequence). This CDR3 contains 15 residues. The CDR3 is CASSLWGVSNRPQHF. The CDR3 nucleotides read TGTGCCAGCAGTTTATGGGGGGTGAGCAATCGGCCCCAGCATTTT.

This clonotype was detected only a few times. V gene TRBV9 combines with J gene TRBJ1-2; D is uncertain. V was shortened by 4 bases and J by 4 bases, with 14 bases between the two germline ends. Germline V gene lookup returns CDR1 SGDLS and CDR2 YYNGEE. The CDR3 covers 14 residues. DNA for the CDR3: TGTGCCAGCAGCTCAGTTTCAGGAATCTATGGCTACACCTTC. It yields the protein CASSSVSGIYGYTF.

The CDR3 is CASSLDREDEKLFF. The DNA for the CDR3 is TGCGCCAGCAGCCTGGACAGGGAGGATGAAAAACTGTTTTTT. The gene calls are TRBV4-1 and TRBJ1-4, with TRBD1 matching 8 bases. This CDR3 comprises 14 residues. Germline assignment: CDR1 MGHRA and CDR2 YSYEKL. Unmatched junction bases numbered 4, after V lost 4 bases and J lost 6 bases.

This clonotype has only one observation. Relative to the germline gene, one junction end is altered; a read error may explain this. The rearrangement links TRBV11-2 to TRBJ2-2; TRBD1 matches 10 bases. The CDR3 sequence is 15 residues long. The V gene's germline CDR1 is SGHAT and CDR2 FQNNGV. CDR3 sequence reads: CACSATGGVTGELFF. CDR3 nucleotide sequence: TGTGCCTGCAGCGCGACAGGGGGCGTCACCGGGGAGCTGTTTTTT.

This clonotype was detected ten times or more. V gene TRBV5-1 combines with J gene TRBJ2-7, with 10 bases lining up with TRBD2. Trimming at V came to 1 base and at J to 2 bases, leaving 12 bases not matched to a gene. CDR1 SGHRS and CDR2 YFSETQ come from the germline V gene. The CDR3 covers 18 residues. CDR3 DNA sequence: TGCGCCAGCAGCTTGCCCCTGGGATCTAGCGGGGGACCCTACGAGCAGTACTTC. Its translation: CASSLPLGSSGGPYEQYF.

A few counts support this clonotype. V gene TRBV9 combines with J gene TRBJ2-2; D may be TRBD2 (6 bases). The length of the CDR3 is 14 residues. Germline lookup yields CDR1 SGDLS and CDR2 YYNGEE. Trimming removed 4 bases from V and 6 bases from J, with 13 bases in between. The CDR3 is CASSPLTSAGELFF. The DNA of the CDR3 is TGTGCCAGCAGCCCGCTGACTAGTGCCGGGGAGCTGTTTTTT.

Many counts were recorded for this clonotype. The chain uses TRBV3-1 and TRBJ1-2; 7 bases agree with TRBD1. Looked up from germline, CDR1 is LGHDT and CDR2 is YNNKEL (reference sequence). The CDR3 spans 13 residues. With V trimmed by 6 bases and J by 1 base, 2 bases remained unmatched. The CDR3 DNA sequence: TGTGCCAGCAGGGGACAGATTAACTATGGCTACACCTTC. This gives the protein CASRGQINYGYTF. The entire variable domain, with the rest obtained from reference TRBV3-1 and TRBJ1-2, is as follows: DTAVSQTPKYLVTQMGNDKSIKCEQNLGHDTMYWYKQDSKKFLKIMFSYNNKELIINETVPNRFSPKSPDKAHLNLHINSLELGDSAVYFCASRGQINYGYTFGSGTRLTVV.

The CDR3 sequence: CAIWASGRALTDTQYF. The CDR3 bases are TGTGCCATATGGGCTAGCGGGAGGGCTTTAACGGATACGCAGTATTTT. V usage is TRBV6-2 or TRBV6-3 and J usage is TRBJ2-3; 12 bases agree with TRBD2. The length of the CDR3 is 16 residues. The V gene end was trimmed by 10 bases and the J gene end by 6 bases; junction bases not matched to a gene: 14. The germline V gene has CDR1 MNHEY and CDR2 SVGEGT.